A single TCR beta chain is shown here with its context. Some clones are missing from TCRdb's copy, which holds only in-frame ones; the method was immunoSEQ multiplex PCR. Of some 320,000 clones listed, around 87% are singletons. This sample was included in a study of blood T cell repertoires in COVID-19. Input material: peripheral blood. This TCR was sampled from a woman aged 50 to 60 who had recovered from COVID-19.

CDR3 amino acids: CASSLDAGHYGYTF. The CDR3 nucleotides read TGCGCCAGCAGCTTGGATGCAGGGCACTATGGCTACACCTTC. V is TRBV5-1 and J is TRBJ1-2; D possibly corresponds to TRBD1 (5 bases). The CDR3 has 14 residues. Trimming pared 0 bases from V and 3 bases from J, leaving 9 bases between. From germline, CDR1 is SGHRS and CDR2 YFSETQ.